Each of the 32 T cell receptor beta chains below was sequenced from the same sample in a study of technical replicates of blood from a handful of donors. Data came from immunoSEQ multiplex PCR; TCRdb stores just in-frame clones and leaves some out. The table has more than 90,000 clones, roughly 96% seen once. Input material: T cells isolated from PBMCs. The source is a human donor in good health.

The chain recombines TRBV7-8 with TRBJ2-7, with 10 bases lining up with TRBD1. V shed 5 bases and J 2 bases; nucleotides not matched to a gene: 15. Germline V lookup: CDR1 SGHVS, CDR2 FQNEAQ. The CDR3 is made up of 18 amino acids. CDR3 bases: TGTGCCAGCAGCCTCATGCGTCCGTGGGACAGGGGCGCCTACGAGCAGTACTTC. It specifies CASSLMRPWDRGAYEQYF.

The genes are TRBV6-5 and TRBJ2-7; tentatively, D is TRBD1 (6 bases). The CDR3 loop spans 13 amino acids. V was shortened by 8 bases and J by 0 bases, with 11 bases between the two germline ends. Germline V gene lookup returns CDR1 MNHEY and CDR2 SVGAGI. CDR3 sequence: CASAPGHSYEQYF. In DNA, the CDR3 is TGTGCCAGCGCCCCGGGACACTCCTACGAGCAGTACTTC.

In this sample, this clone turned up once. This chain connects TRBV5-1 to TRBJ1-1, with D unclear. Per germline, CDR1 SGHRS and CDR2 YFSETQ. The CDR3 length is 12 residues. V lost 2 bases and J lost 4, with 6 bases in between. The CDR3 sequence: CASSFPGTEAFF. As DNA, the CDR3 is TGCGCCAGCAGCTTCCCAGGCACTGAAGCTTTCTTT.

CDR3 nucleotides: TGCGCCAGCAGGGCCCCCCTGAACACTGAAGCTTTCTTT. It codes for CASRAPLNTEAFF. V gene TRBV5-1 combines with J gene TRBJ1-1; D not certain. The V gene lost 5 bases and the J gene lost 0 bases, with 8 bases spanning the gap. This CDR3 comprises 13 residues. From germline, CDR1 is SGHRS and CDR2 YFSETQ.

This clone is a singleton in its sample. This rearrangement joins TRBV7-9 to TRBJ2-7; 7 bases align to TRBD2. The CDR3 runs to 15 residues. The V segment lost 0 bases and the J segment 7 bases; nucleotides outside the gene matches: 9. CDR1 and CDR2 (germline): SEHNR, FQNEAQ (reference sequence). The DNA of the CDR3 is TGTGCCAGCAGCTTAGCGCAGGGAGGGTTGGGGGAGCAGTACTTC. Residues: CASSLAQGGLGEQYF.

The chain is built from TRBV5-4 and TRBJ2-3; the D is unclear. Trimming removed 4 bases from V and 4 bases from J, with 10 bases in between. This CDR3 contains 13 residues. Germline V gene sequence: CDR1 SGHNT, CDR2 YYREEE (reference sequence). This chain's CDR3 is CASSPRSPDTQYF. The CDR3 DNA sequence: TGTGCCAGCAGCCCTCGGTCTCCAGATACGCAGTATTTT. Full variable domain (missing parts from reference TRBV5-4 and TRBJ2-3): ETGVTQSPTHLIKTRGQQVTLRCSSQSGHNTVSWYQQALGQGPQFIFQYYREEENGRGNFPPRFSGLQFPNYSSELNVNALELDDSALYLCASSPRSPDTQYFGPGTRLTVL.

The V call is TRBV5-6, the J call TRBJ2-1; D not resolved. With 0 bases removed from V and 11 bases from J, the gap between germline ends came to 15 bases. Germline CDR1 SGHDT, CDR2 YYEEEE. The CDR3 has 14 residues. The CDR3: CASSLGVAPMKQFF. The CDR3 nucleotides read TGTGCCAGCAGCTTGGGGGTAGCCCCAATGAAGCAGTTCTTC. Complete variable domain (other parts from reference TRBV5-6 and TRBJ2-1): DAGVTQSPTHLIKTRGQQVTLRCSPKSGHDTVSWYQQALGQGPQFIFQYYEEEERQRGNFPDRFSGHQFPNYSSELNVNALLLGDSALYLCASSLGVAPMKQFFGPGTRLTVL.

V is TRBV6-1 and J is TRBJ2-1; TRBD2 is a possible D gene (5 bases). The CDR3 consists of 16 residues. The germline V and J ends were trimmed by 1 base and 2 bases, with 12 bases remaining between them. Germline V gives CDR1 MNHNS, CDR2 SASEGT. CDR3 in amino acids: CASSEVWERPYNEQFF. CDR3 in DNA: TGTGCCAGCAGTGAAGTCTGGGAGAGACCCTACAATGAGCAGTTCTTC.

This clone is a singleton in its sample. This chain links TRBV4-1 with TRBJ1-5; D gene uncertain. Germline V CDR1 and CDR2: MGHRA, YSYEKL. V lost 0 bases and J 7 bases, leaving 7 bases between the germline ends. This CDR3 region has 13 residues. In DNA form, the CDR3 reads TGCGCCAGCAGCCAAGATCGAGTACAGCCCCAGCATTTT. Translated, it gives CASSQDRVQPQHF.

The chain joins TRBV7-9 to TRBJ2-7; 10 bases map to TRBD2. CDR3 length: 16 amino acids. Trimming at V came to 4 bases and at J to 4 bases, leaving 10 bases not matched to a gene. Germline CDR1 and CDR2: SEHNR and FQNEAQ (reference sequence). CDR3 sequence (DNA): TGTGCCAGCAGCTCCCCGAGCGGGGGGGTATTTTACGAGCAGTACTTC. Protein sequence: CASSSPSGGVFYEQYF.

This chain joins TRBV6-1 and TRBJ2-7, with TRBD1 matching over 10 bases. Germline lookup yields CDR1 MNHNS and CDR2 SASEGT. CDR3 length equals 17 residues. V lost 2 bases, J lost 0 bases, and 7 bases stayed unmatched. In DNA, the CDR3 is TGTGCCAGCAGTGAACGGACAGGGGGATCTAGCTCCTACGAGCAGTACTTC. Its protein product is CASSERTGGSSSYEQYF.

This chain joins TRBV6-5 and TRBJ2-1; 7 bases agree with TRBD2. This CDR3 is built from 15 residues. V was pared by 6 bases and J by 0 bases, with 5 bases of the junction left unmatched. Germline assignment: CDR1 MNHEY and CDR2 SVGAGI. CDR3 loop: CASSRGDYSYNEQFF. The CDR3 DNA is TGTGCCAGCAGCCGGGGGGACTACTCCTACAATGAGCAGTTCTTC.

J is TRBJ1-1 and V is TRBV9; tentatively, D is TRBD1 (5 bases). Trimming took 0 bases from V and 5 from J, leaving 14 bases between them. There are 15 residues in the CDR3. Per germline, CDR1 SGDLS and CDR2 YYNGEE. CDR3 in DNA: TGTGCCAGCAGCGTAGATCCGGGGGAGGATACTGAAGCTTTCTTT. Residues: CASSVDPGEDTEAFF.

This rearrangement joins TRBV6-1 to TRBJ2-7, with 7 bases fitting TRBD1. V dropped 2 bases and J dropped 6; count of bases not matched to a gene: 4. CDR3 length: 13 amino acids. CDR1 is MNHNS, CDR2 SASEGT, per germline. CDR3 nucleotides: TGTGCCAGCAGTGAACCGACAGGGACCGAGCAGTACTTC. As protein: CASSEPTGTEQYF.

The chain has TRBV18 and TRBJ2-7; 9 bases are shared with TRBD1. V was clipped by 5 bases and J by 0 bases; unmatched bases: 5. CDR3 length equals 15 residues. Germline V gene sequence: CDR1 KGHSH, CDR2 LQKENI. The CDR3 loop reads CASSSPGQGSYEQYF. The CDR3 nucleotides read TGTGCCAGCTCATCTCCGGGACAGGGCTCCTACGAGCAGTACTTC.

This rearrangement joins TRBV20-1 to TRBJ2-3; 8 nucleotides align to TRBD1. The CDR3 is 11 amino acids. In germline, CDR1 is DFQATT, CDR2 SNEGSKA (reference sequence). V shed 7 bases, J shed 9 bases, and the junction held 6 bases outside the gene matches. The CDR3 region is CSVPGGGTQYF. Here the CDR3 DNA reads TGCAGTGTTCCAGGGGGCGGCACGCAGTATTTT.

A word on this clone: The same CDR3 can be traced to other DNA sequences in this sample. V and J are TRBV28 and TRBJ1-3; D is possibly TRBD1 (5 bases). Germline V gives CDR1 MDHEN, CDR2 SYDVKM. V lost 3 bases and J 2 bases, leaving 5 bases between the germline ends. CDR3 length: 13 residues. DNA of the CDR3: TGTGCCAGCAGTTTGACAGCTGGAAACACCATATATTTT. Residues: CASSLTAGNTIYF. Drawing the rest from reference TRBV28 and TRBJ1-3, the complete variable domain is DVKVTQSSRYLVKRTGEKVFLECVQDMDHENMFWYRQDPGLGLRLIYFSYDVKMKEKGDIPEGYSVSREKKERFSLILESASTNQTSMYLCASSLTAGNTIYFGEGSWLTVV.

The chain couples TRBV5-1 to TRBJ1-3, with D possibly being TRBD1 (5 bases). CDR1 and CDR2 (germline): SGHRS, YFSETQ. Trimming left V 4 bases short and J 0 bases short, with 11 bases between. This CDR3 has 15 residues. The CDR3 is CASSQGTHSGNTIYF. The DNA for the CDR3 is TGCGCCAGCAGCCAGGGAACACACTCTGGAAACACCATATATTTT.

The chain is built from TRBV28 and TRBJ2-7; 8 bases fit TRBD1. The junction had 6 bases not matched to a gene; V was cut back by 0 bases and J by 5 bases. CDR3 length: 15 amino acids. CDR1 MDHEN and CDR2 SYDVKM come from the germline V gene. CDR3 amino acids: CASSLWKTGDDEQYF. CDR3 bases: TGTGCCAGCAGTTTATGGAAGACAGGGGACGACGAGCAGTACTTC.

The chain combines TRBV6-5 with TRBJ2-2; D gene unclear. CDR1 and CDR2 (germline): MNHEY, SVGAGI. The CDR3 covers 14 residues. V was shortened by 0 bases and J by 6 bases, with 8 bases between the two germline ends. The CDR3 region has the DNA TGTGCCAGCAGTTACTCGATGTCGGCCGGGGAGCTGTTTTTT. Encoded protein: CASSYSMSAGELFF.

The genes are TRBV5-4 and TRBJ1-2, with D unresolved. This CDR3 comprises 14 residues. Trimming pared 0 bases from V and 8 bases from J, leaving 14 bases between. The V gene's germline CDR1 is SGHNT and CDR2 YYREEE (reference sequence). The CDR3 sequence is CASSLDVATGGYTF. The CDR3 DNA reads as TGTGCCAGCAGCTTGGATGTGGCCACGGGGGGCTACACCTTC.

This chain links TRBV7-9 with TRBJ1-4; D remains ambiguous. V was clipped by 6 bases and J by 1 base, with 12 bases between them. Germline CDR1 is SEHNR and CDR2 is FQNEAQ (reference sequence). The CDR3 length is 15 residues. CDR3 sequence (DNA): TGTGCCAGCAGTTTGACTCAGAAAACTAATGAAAAACTGTTTTTT. The encoded protein is CASSLTQKTNEKLFF.

As concerns this clone: At one end, the junction sequence differs from germline, possibly due to a read error. Other DNA sequences in the same sample also yield this CDR3. V and J are TRBV5-1 and TRBJ2-6; tentative D call: TRBD1 (5 bases). The CDR3 totals 14 residues. Germline CDR1 SGHRS, CDR2 YFSETQ. The CDR3 coding sequence is TGCGCCAGCAGTAGGGGCCCTGGGGCTAACGTCCTGACTTTC. Translating it yields CASSRGPGANVLTF. The full variable domain, in which reference TRBV5-1 and TRBJ2-6 provide the parts outside the CDR3, is KAGVTQTPRYLIKTRGQQVTLSCSPISGHRSVSWYQQTPGQGLQFLFEYFSETQRNKGNFPGRFSGRQFSNSRSEMNVSTLELGDSALYLCASSRGPGANVLTFGAGSRLTVL.

The chain joins TRBV5-1 to TRBJ2-1; TRBD2 is a possible D gene (6 bases). With 4 bases removed from V and 4 bases from J, the gap between germline ends came to 15 bases. This CDR3 region has 15 residues. Germline-derived CDR1 and CDR2 are SGHRS and YFSETQ. CDR3 sequence: CASSPGVAVYNEQFF. The CDR3 DNA reads as TGCGCCAGCAGCCCGGGGGTAGCGGTTTACAATGAGCAGTTCTTC.

The genes are TRBV4-2 and TRBJ2-2; the D is unclear. Germline V lookup: CDR1 LGHNA, CDR2 YNFKEQ. V shed 3 bases and J shed 7 bases, with 18 bases lying between them. The CDR3 length is 16 residues. The CDR3 coding sequence is TGTGCCAGCAGCCATGTGGTTCCCATTGAGAGCGGGGAGCTGTTTTTT. Protein: CASSHVVPIESGELFF.

This clone was seen at least ten times. This chain links TRBV30 with TRBJ1-1; 9 nucleotides align to TRBD1. The ends lost 2 bases at V and 1 base at J; junction bases unmatched: 8. The CDR3 runs to 16 residues. Germline V gene data show CDR1 as GTSNPN and CDR2 as SVGIG (reference sequence). This CDR3 reads CAWSTSGTGKNTEAFF. The CDR3 DNA sequence: TGTGCCTGGAGTACCTCCGGGACAGGGAAGAACACTGAAGCTTTCTTT.

This sequence joins TRBV5-1 and TRBJ1-1; 7 positions agree with TRBD1. Trimming cost V 4 bases and J 1 base; bases outside gene matches: 4. CDR3 length equals 14 residues. Germline CDR1 is SGHRS and CDR2 is YFSETQ. This CDR3 reads CASSATGANTEAFF. The CDR3 DNA sequence: TGCGCCAGCAGCGCTACAGGGGCGAACACTGAAGCTTTCTTT.

The V and J genes are TRBV5-6 and TRBJ2-5; 7 bases line up with TRBD1. CDR3 length equals 15 residues. The germline V gene encodes CDR1 SGHDT and CDR2 YYEEEE. V lost 2 bases and J lost 5; bases outside the gene matches: 9. The CDR3 sequence: CASSFLPGTAETQYF. The CDR3 nucleotides are TGTGCCAGCAGCTTCCTCCCCGGGACAGCCGAGACCCAGTACTTC.

The rearrangement joins TRBV27 to TRBJ2-7; TRBD1 aligns across 9 bases. With 3 bases clipped from V and 3 bases from J, the junction kept 3 bases outside the gene matches. Looked up from germline, CDR1 is MNHEY and CDR2 is SMNVEV (reference sequence). This CDR3 contains 14 residues. As DNA, the CDR3 is TGTGCCAGCAGTTTGACAGGGGGATTCTACGAGCAGTACTTC. It is translated as CASSLTGGFYEQYF.

The rearrangement joins TRBV7-9 to TRBJ2-3; 10 nucleotides line up with TRBD2. Germline V CDR1 and CDR2: SEHNR, FQNEAQ (reference sequence). V lost 3 bases and J lost 4; bases outside the gene matches: 7. The CDR3 extends over 16 amino acids. The CDR3 sequence is CASSFGLAGVADTQYF. The CDR3 DNA reads TGTGCCAGCAGCTTCGGCCTAGCGGGAGTCGCAGATACGCAGTATTTT.

This clone showed up just once. J is TRBJ1-1 and V is TRBV6-5; unclear D gene. The CDR3 consists of 14 residues. Germline loops: CDR1 MNHEY, CDR2 SVGAGI. V was pared by 8 bases and J by 0 bases, with 13 bases between. This CDR3 is CASFEYKMNTEAFF. The CDR3, as DNA: TGTGCCAGCTTTGAGTATAAGATGAACACTGAAGCTTTCTTT.

CDR3 loop: CAWSVGAGGFQETQYF. In DNA form, the CDR3 reads TGTGCCTGGAGTGTAGGCGCGGGAGGCTTCCAAGAGACCCAGTACTTC. V gene TRBV30 combines with J gene TRBJ2-5; 8 nucleotides line up with TRBD2. The V gene end was trimmed by 0 bases and the J gene end by 1 base; junction bases not matched to a gene: 7. Germline values: CDR1 GTSNPN, CDR2 SVGIG (reference sequence). The CDR3 is 16 residues long. Supplemented by reference TRBV30 and TRBJ2-5, the full variable domain reads SQTIHQWPATLVQPVGSPLSLECTVEGTSNPNLYWYRQAAGRGLQLLFYSVGIGQISSEVPQNLSASRPQDRQFILSSKKLLLSDSGFYLCAWSVGAGGFQETQYFGPGTRLLVL.